The rows below give T cell receptor beta chains drawn from one sample of a study of Ad26.COV2.S vaccination and SARS-CoV-2 variants. Repertoires were generated with immunoSEQ multiplex PCR, while TCRdb's copy carries only in-frame clones and drops some. The sample has around 450,000 clones; 85% to 90% are singletons. The source material was peripheral blood, sampled in a trial of Ad26.COV2.S vaccine versus placebo. Source of these receptors: a person between 18 and 65 years old who received the Ad26.COV2.S COVID-19 vaccine or a placebo. CDR3s include the opening cysteine and the closing phenylalanine or tryptophan.

V gene,CDR3 protein
TRBV2,CASSRTGSVTEAFF
TRBV7-2,CASRSTGVRNQPQHF
TRBV30,CASGRGSDFYGYTF
TRBV7-3,CASSLGARGIEETQYF
TRBV7-6,CASSRGIAGLAKNIQYF
TRBV7-9,CASSFRGSQETQYF
TRBV27,CASSHDGGIQEQYF
TRBV4-1,CASSQGTNSNQPQHF
TRBV9,CASSPRGSTPETQYF
TRBV6-6,CASSRSGHTEAFF
TRBV30,CAWSLGGTEAFF
TRBV6-5,CASSYLPGANVLTF